Shown below are 8 T cell receptor beta chains from a single sample sequenced in a study of cytomegalovirus exposure and HLA in healthy donors. Primers included in the PCR were 60 Vbeta and 13 Jbeta primers. Generated by immunoSEQ multiplex PCR, the TCRdb table keeps only in-frame clones and is missing some. This listing includes around 140,000 clones. The specimen was PBMCs. The receptors here all came from a woman in her forties in good health and CMV-seropositive.

The rearrangement links TRBV7-3 to TRBJ2-1; 12 bases align to TRBD2. Germline assignment: CDR1 SGHTA and CDR2 FQGTGA. After removal of 6 bases from V and 9 bases from J, the junction contained 12 bases not matched to a gene. The CDR3 is made up of 16 amino acids. The CDR3 DNA is TGTGCCAGCAGATCTAACGGACTAGCGGGAAGCACTGAGCAGTTCTTC. Translation: CASRSNGLAGSTEQFF.

On this clone itself: One end of the junction varies from germline; a read error may be responsible. The chain's CDR3 is CASSLMAF. For the CDR3, the DNA is TGTGCCAGCAGCTTAATGGCCTTC. This chain connects TRBV7-9 to TRBJ2-7; D unresolved. CDR1 and CDR2 (germline): SEHNR, FQNEAQ (reference sequence). This CDR3 comprises 8 residues.

The rearrangement uses TRBV28 and TRBJ2-5, with 8 bases fitting TRBD1. The CDR3 loop spans 13 amino acids. Trimming took 3 bases from V and 5 from J; bases not matched to a gene: 2. Germline V gene data show CDR1 as MDHEN and CDR2 as SYDVKM. CDR3: CASSLHRGETQYF. CDR3 in DNA: TGTGCCAGCAGTTTGCACAGGGGGGAGACCCAGTACTTC.

The chain links TRBV9 to TRBJ2-7; 11 bases are a match to TRBD1. The ends lost 2 bases at V and 2 bases at J; junction bases unmatched: 9. Germline CDR1 reads SGDLS; CDR2 reads YYNGEE. This CDR3 is built from 17 residues. The CDR3 DNA reads as TGTGCCAGCAGCGTGGGGACAGGGGGTATCCGAGCCTACGAGCAGTACTTC. Its protein product is CASSVGTGGIRAYEQYF.

The rearrangement links TRBV6-1 to TRBJ2-2; weak D call: TRBD1 (5 bases). This CDR3 region has 16 residues. Germline V gives CDR1 MNHNS, CDR2 SASEGT. Trimming took off 5 bases at V and 6 bases at J, with 19 bases between the two ends. For the CDR3, the DNA is TGTGCCAGCAGTAAAGAACAGGCACAGGTGTCCGGGGAGCTGTTTTTT. Its protein is CASSKEQAQVSGELFF.

The DNA for the CDR3 is TGTGCCATACGGCCTAGCGGTAGCACAGATACGCAGTATTTT. Translating gives CAIRPSGSTDTQYF. The gene calls are TRBV6-1 and TRBJ2-3; 7 nucleotides match TRBD2. From germline, CDR1 is MNHNS and CDR2 SASEGT. V trimming: 10 bases; J trimming: 0 bases; junction bases outside the gene matches: 7. This CDR3 comprises 14 residues.

The chain is built from TRBV6-5 and TRBJ2-7, with 10 bases aligning to TRBD1. The CDR3 consists of 15 residues. V shed 0 bases and J 4 bases; nucleotides not matched to a gene: 3. Germline V gives CDR1 MNHEY, CDR2 SVGAGI. This CDR3 reads CASSYSTGGAYEQYF. The CDR3 region has the DNA TGTGCCAGCAGTTACTCGACAGGGGGCGCGTACGAGCAGTACTTC.

V usage is TRBV28 and J usage is TRBJ1-2; D gene uncertain. CDR1 is MDHEN and CDR2 is SYDVKM in the germline V gene. This CDR3 is 13 amino acids long. Trimming left V 6 bases short and J 0 bases short, with 8 bases between. The CDR3 is CASRLDPNYGYTF. The CDR3 coding sequence is TGTGCCAGCAGGCTAGATCCTAACTATGGCTACACCTTC.